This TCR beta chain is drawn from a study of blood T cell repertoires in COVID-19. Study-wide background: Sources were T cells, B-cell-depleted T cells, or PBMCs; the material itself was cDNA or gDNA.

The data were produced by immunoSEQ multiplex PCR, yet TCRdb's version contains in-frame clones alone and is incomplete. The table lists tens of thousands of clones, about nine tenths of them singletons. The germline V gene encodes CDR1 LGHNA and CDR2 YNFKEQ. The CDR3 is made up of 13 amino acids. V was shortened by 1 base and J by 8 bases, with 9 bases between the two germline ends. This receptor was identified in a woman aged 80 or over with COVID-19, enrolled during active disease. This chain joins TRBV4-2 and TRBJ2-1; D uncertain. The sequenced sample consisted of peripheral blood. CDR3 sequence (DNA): TGTGCCAGCAGCCAAGGGTCGTCGGATGAGCAGTTCTTC. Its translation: CASSQGSSDEQFF.